Reported below is one T cell receptor beta chain. CDR3 size: 16 residues. Authors' data handling: Reference gene primer amplification gave estimated nucleated cell counts. TCRdb keeps only in-frame clones here, not all; method: immunoSEQ multiplex PCR. V, J and clone size were drawn from that table, and D and trimming were deduced from the DNA. The profile shows 150,000 to 200,000 clones, 75% to 95% of them singletons. The sample comes from a study of blood T cell repertoires in COVID-19. Background on the study: Both acute and convalescent COVID-19 samples were obtained from the United States, Italy and Spain. PBMCs, B-cell-depleted T cells, or T cells were the source of the cDNA or gDNA that made up the material.

This clonotype was obtained from a man over 45 with acute or convalescent COVID-19. Sequencing input: peripheral blood. The gene calls are TRBV12-2 and TRBJ1-6; TRBD1 reflects the table's D call only, with no check against the DNA. TRBV12-2 is noted as a pseudogene. CDR3 in amino acids: CASRLGGDRDNSPLHF. CDR3 coding DNA: TGTGCAAGTCGCCTAGGAGGGGACAGAGACAATTCACCCCTCCACTTT.